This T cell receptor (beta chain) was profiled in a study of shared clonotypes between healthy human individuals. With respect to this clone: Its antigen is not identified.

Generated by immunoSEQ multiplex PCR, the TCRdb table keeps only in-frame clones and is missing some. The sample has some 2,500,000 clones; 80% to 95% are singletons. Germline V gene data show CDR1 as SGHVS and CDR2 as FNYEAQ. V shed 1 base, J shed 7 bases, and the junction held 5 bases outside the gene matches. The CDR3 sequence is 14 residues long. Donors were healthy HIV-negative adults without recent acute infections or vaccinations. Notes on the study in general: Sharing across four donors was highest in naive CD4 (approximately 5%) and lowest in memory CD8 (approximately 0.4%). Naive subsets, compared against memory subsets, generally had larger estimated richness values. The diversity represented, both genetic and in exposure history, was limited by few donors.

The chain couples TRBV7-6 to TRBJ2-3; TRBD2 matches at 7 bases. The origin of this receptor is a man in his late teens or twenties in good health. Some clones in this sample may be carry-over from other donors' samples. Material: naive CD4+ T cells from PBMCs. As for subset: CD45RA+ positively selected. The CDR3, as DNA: TGTGCCAGCAGCTTAGGCGGGAGTGTATATACGCAGTATTTT. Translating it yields CASSLGGSVYTQYF.